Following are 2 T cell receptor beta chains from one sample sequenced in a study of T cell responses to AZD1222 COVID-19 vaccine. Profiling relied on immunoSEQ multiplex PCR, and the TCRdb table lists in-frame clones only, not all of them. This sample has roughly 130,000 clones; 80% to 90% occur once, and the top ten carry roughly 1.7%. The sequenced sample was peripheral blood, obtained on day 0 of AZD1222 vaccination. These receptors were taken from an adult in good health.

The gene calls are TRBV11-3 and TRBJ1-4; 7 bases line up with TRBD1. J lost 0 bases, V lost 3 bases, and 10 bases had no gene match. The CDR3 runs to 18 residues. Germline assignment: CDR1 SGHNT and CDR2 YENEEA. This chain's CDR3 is CASSFEPGQYATNEKLFF. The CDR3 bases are TGTGCCAGCAGCTTCGAACCGGGACAGTATGCAACTAATGAAAAACTGTTTTTT.

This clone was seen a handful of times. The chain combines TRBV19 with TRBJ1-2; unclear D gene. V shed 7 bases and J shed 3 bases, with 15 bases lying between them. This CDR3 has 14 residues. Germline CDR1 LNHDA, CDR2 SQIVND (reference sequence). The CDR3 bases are TGTGCCAGTAACACCAGGAGACAAGACTATGGCTACACCTTC. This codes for CASNTRRQDYGYTF.